This TCR beta chain was documented in a study of beta chain features in type 1 diabetes. Expressed TCRB transcripts were sequenced because the entire RNA isolate underwent reverse transcription. The repertoire was sequenced with immunoSEQ multiplex PCR; TCRdb's copy has only in-frame clones and lacks some. The sample shows 200,000 to 300,000 clones, about a tenth of them seen only once. This clone was recorded a few times. The target antigen is unknown. Overall study results and limits: Type 1 diabetes patients had moderately but significantly shorter TCRB CDR3s in all four CD4+ subsets.

Sample: naive CD4+ T cells from blood. The clonotype was recovered from a man between 25 and 39 years old with type 1 diabetes.

CDR3 loop: CASSLLHAGGRTQYF. The CDR3 DNA reads as TGTGCCAGCAGCTTACTGCATGCAGGGGGCAGGACCCAGTACTTC. The chain has TRBV7-9 and TRBJ2-5; 8 positions agree with TRBD1. The germline CDR1 and CDR2 sequences are SEHNR and FQNEAQ (reference sequence). This CDR3 has 15 residues. Losses at the gene ends were 2 bases for V and 7 bases for J; bases not matched to a gene: 9. The complete variable domain, with remaining parts taken from reference TRBV7-9 and TRBJ2-5, reads DTGVSQNPRHKITKRGQNVTFRCDPISEHNRLYWYRQTLGQGPEFLTYFQNEAQLEKSRLLSDRFSAERPKGSFSTLEIQRTEQGDSAMYLCASSLLHAGGRTQYFGPGTRLLVL.